Listed below are T cell receptor beta chains from one sample, sequenced in a study of PD-1 blockade in classical Hodgkin lymphoma. Only in-frame clones appear in the TCRdb table, and some are missing; sequencing was by immunoSEQ multiplex PCR. This sample has about 41,000 clones, with about two thirds found just once. The source was peripheral blood mononuclear cells (PBMCs), collected before the fourth cycle of nivolumab. The source of these receptors is a human donor with classical Hodgkin lymphoma. The conserved cysteine and the conserved F or W are not part of the CDR3 here. Each record gives: clone size, V gene, CDR3 protein. The size of a clone is reported for some rows only, either as once, few or many, or as a class for expanded clones.

size: .; V: TRBV7-9; CDR3: ASRTGQGSRETQY
size: .; V: TRBV4-1; CDR3: ASSQDRGYEGYT
size: .; V: TRBV11-2; CDR3: ASSFGRLGYT
size: few; V: TRBV7-6; CDR3: ASSLERYNAPLH
size: medium-sized; V: TRBV13; CDR3: ASSHSGTFRGEQY
size: .; V: TRBV10-3; CDR3: AISEDGDEQF
size: .; V: TRBV6-1; CDR3: AAAPRNRGPTEAF
size: .; V: TRBV5-6; CDR3: ASSSRERNTIY
size: few; V: TRBV5-1; CDR3: ASSLRDYSSTDTQY
size: .; V: TRBV14; CDR3: ASSQDLGETQY
size: few; V: TRBV7-8; CDR3: ASSFHDSDTGELF
size: .; V: TRBV9; CDR3: ASNDPGTGLLNTEAF
size: .; V: TRBV10-1; CDR3: ASSDIGGKDTGELF
size: .; V: TRBV6-5; CDR3: ASSIHVKETQY
size: medium-sized; V: TRBV7-9; CDR3: ASSSDRSNYNEQF
size: .; V: TRBV5-4; CDR3: ASSFDTGTGLEYGYT
size: .; V: TRBV5-1; CDR3: ASSLTSNYGYT